Shown below are 26 T cell receptor beta chains from a single sample sequenced in a study of identical twins listed by TCRdb under 2016. The library came from 5' RACE. Instrument on record: Illumina HiSeq 2000. TCRdb ran its own pipeline on the public reads, namely fastp trimming at Q25 and MiXCR clone calling, and kept in-frame beta chains. All rows with the same CDR3 protein become a single entry with the most common DNA and genes. This sample has 200,000 to 300,000 distinct CDR3 sequences in its table, and about 10% of those were observed once. Of the sample, 9% to 10% falls within the top ten clones. The sample taken for sequencing was memory T cells sorted from blood. The meaning of the sample's cell subset or site label: CD45RO+ enriched T cells. Receptor source: a man in his fifties or sixties in good health.

This rearrangement joins TRBV4-3 to TRBJ1-4; no definite D call. CDR1 is LGHNA and CDR2 is YSLEER in the germline V gene. The CDR3 has 15 residues. The germline V and J ends were trimmed by 0 bases and 6 bases, with 11 bases remaining between them. As DNA, the CDR3 is TGCGCCAGCAGCCAAGATCGTGGGTCCTATGAAAAACTGTTTTTT. This sequence encodes CASSQDRGSYEKLFF.

In its sample, this clonotype was seen a few times. The chain carries TRBV12-3 or TRBV12-4 and TRBJ2-7; 7 nucleotides agree with TRBD2. CDR3 length: 16 amino acids. Losses at the gene ends were 1 base for V and 2 bases for J; bases not matched to a gene: 8. The CDR3 is CASSLVPGLVPYEQYF. The CDR3 DNA sequence: TGTGCCAGCAGTTTAGTACCTGGACTAGTTCCCTACGAGCAGTACTTC.

This clonotype occurred many times. This chain joins TRBV5-1 and TRBJ2-7; TRBD1 aligns across 8 bases. J lost 4 bases, V lost 6 bases, and 9 bases had no gene match. This CDR3 contains 14 residues. CDR1 SGHRS and CDR2 YFSETQ come from the germline V gene. CDR3 nucleotide sequence: TGCGCCAGCAAAGCCGGGACAGGACCTTACGAGCAGTACTTC. Amino acids: CASKAGTGPYEQYF.

This clonotype appeared many times. The chain joins TRBV30 to TRBJ2-1; D is perhaps TRBD2 (6 bases). Germline V gives CDR1 GTSNPN, CDR2 SVGIG (reference sequence). The CDR3 covers 18 residues. V lost 0 bases, J lost 8 bases, and 26 bases lay in between. CDR3 sequence: CAWSVMGGWRTHRDEQFF. DNA of the CDR3: TGTGCCTGGAGTGTAATGGGAGGTTGGAGGACCCATAGGGATGAGCAGTTCTTC.

This clonotype was detected ten times or more. V gene TRBV20-1 combines with J gene TRBJ1-1; 7 nucleotides agree with TRBD1. Germline V lookup: CDR1 DFQATT, CDR2 SNEGSKA (reference sequence). The CDR3 consists of 14 residues. V lost 4 bases, J lost 5 bases, and 10 bases stayed unmatched. The CDR3: CSATYRGWGTEAFF. CDR3 in DNA: TGCAGTGCTACCTACAGGGGTTGGGGGACTGAAGCTTTCTTT.

V and J are TRBV30 and TRBJ2-7; D may be TRBD1 or TRBD2 (5 bases each). Germline loops: CDR1 GTSNPN, CDR2 SVGIG (reference sequence). This CDR3 is 12 amino acids long. V was trimmed by 8 bases and J by 2 bases, leaving 13 bases between them. CDR3 amino acids: CALGGRPYEQYF. DNA for the CDR3: TGTGCCCTTGGGGGACGGCCCTACGAGCAGTACTTC.

This clonotype was counted ten times or more. The J gene is TRBJ2-1, the V gene TRBV4-3; 7 bases align to TRBD2. J was trimmed by 2 bases and V by 3 bases; bases with no gene match: 10. The CDR3 covers 17 residues. Per the germline V gene, CDR1 is LGHNA and CDR2 is YSLEER. In DNA, the CDR3 is TGCGCCAGCAGCCAGGTGTGGGGGGAGGGCCCCTACAATGAGCAGTTCTTC. Protein sequence: CASSQVWGEGPYNEQFF.

With respect to this clonotype: This may come from a read error, since a much larger clone is one base off. As the CDR3 is not closed by the conserved phenylalanine or tryptophan, this likely results from a read error. The chain has TRBV28 and TRBJ2-5; D ambiguous. Trimming took 4 bases from V and 1 from J, leaving 13 bases between them. The CDR3 loop spans 15 amino acids. Looked up from germline, CDR1 is MDHEN and CDR2 is SYDVKM. CDR3 loop: CASSSPEKTQETQYL. DNA of the CDR3: TGTGCCAGCAGTTCCCCAGAAAAGACCCAAGAGACCCAGTACCTC.

This clonotype was recorded at least ten times. This chain connects TRBV5-1 to TRBJ2-1, with 8 bases identical to TRBD1. The CDR3 consists of 15 residues. CDR1 SGHRS and CDR2 YFSETQ come from the germline V gene. V was pared by 3 bases and J by 4 bases, with 6 bases of the junction left unmatched. CDR3 in amino acids: CASSSQGVRYNEQFF. The CDR3 nucleotides read TGCGCCAGCAGCTCACAGGGGGTCCGTTACAATGAGCAGTTCTTC. Looking up the rest from reference TRBV5-1 and TRBJ2-1 gives the full variable domain: KAGVTQTPRYLIKTRGQQVTLSCSPISGHRSVSWYQQTPGQGLQFLFEYFSETQRNKGNFPGRFSGRQFSNSRSEMNVSTLELGDSALYLCASSSQGVRYNEQFFGPGTRLTVL.

This clonotype has more than one count but fewer than ten. The chain joins TRBV7-2 to TRBJ2-7; 13 nucleotides align to TRBD2. With 1 base clipped from V and 4 bases from J, the junction kept 4 bases outside the gene matches. This CDR3 spans 16 amino acids. Germline CDR1 SGHTA, CDR2 FQGNSA. CDR3 bases: TGTGCCAGCAGCTTAGTAGGACTAGCGGGGGCGTACGAGCAGTACTTC. This encodes CASSLVGLAGAYEQYF. Full variable domain (rest looked up from reference TRBV7-2 and TRBJ2-7): GAGVSQSPSNKVTEKGKDVELRCDPISGHTALYWYRQSLGQGLEFLIYFQGNSAPDKSGLPSDRFSAERTGGSVSTLTIQRTQQEDSAVYLCASSLVGLAGAYEQYFGPGTRLTVT.

This clonotype was seen ten or more times. The chain uses TRBV3-1 and TRBJ1-2; D remains unclear. V gave up 6 bases and J gave up 5 bases, with 16 bases separating them. This CDR3 has 14 amino acids. Germline CDR1 is LGHDT and CDR2 is YNNKEL (reference sequence). This CDR3 is CASSSPNSRYGYTF. The CDR3 region has the DNA TGTGCCAGCAGTTCCCCCAACAGCAGGTATGGCTACACCTTC.

V gene TRBV7-2 combines with J gene TRBJ2-1, with TRBD2 as a possible D gene (7 bases). Trimming stripped 1 base from V and 0 bases from J, with 10 bases between. Germline lookup yields CDR1 SGHTA and CDR2 FQGNSA. This CDR3 has 16 residues. This CDR3 reads CASSLEGGGSYNEQFF. The CDR3 coding sequence is TGTGCCAGCAGCTTAGAGGGGGGGGGCTCCTACAATGAGCAGTTCTTC.

The table lists this clonotype with a few counts. The CDR3 region is CASSLLAGPSYNEQFF. CDR3 nucleotides: TGTGCCAGCAGCTTGCTAGCGGGTCCCTCCTACAATGAGCAGTTCTTC. The rearrangement joins TRBV7-9 to TRBJ2-1; 8 bases agree with TRBD2. V lost 3 bases and J lost 0; bases outside the gene matches: 4. CDR3 length equals 16 residues. Germline CDR1 and CDR2: SEHNR and FQNEAQ (reference sequence). The variable domain in full, completed from reference TRBV7-9 and TRBJ2-1, reads DTGVSQNPRHKITKRGQNVTFRCDPISEHNRLYWYRQTLGQGPEFLTYFQNEAQLEKSRLLSDRFSAERPKGSFSTLEIQRTEQGDSAMYLCASSLLAGPSYNEQFFGPGTRLTVL.

The table lists this clonotype with a few counts. The chain employs TRBV28 and TRBJ2-7; the match to TRBD1 covers 9 bases. The CDR3 is made up of 13 amino acids. J lost 7 bases, V lost 5 bases, and 6 bases had no gene match. Looked up from germline, CDR1 is MDHEN and CDR2 is SYDVKM. The CDR3, as DNA: TGTGCCAGCAGTATTTGGACAGGGGAGGAGCAGTACTTC. Translation: CASSIWTGEEQYF.

This clonotype has only a few counts. This CDR3 reads CASGLGTGRETQYF. The DNA of the CDR3 is TGTGCTAGTGGTCTTGGGACAGGGAGAGAGACCCAGTACTTC. The chain has TRBV12-5 and TRBJ2-5, with 9 bases aligning to TRBD1. CDR1 is LGHNT and CDR2 is FRNRAP in the germline V gene. The CDR3 spans 14 residues. V lost 5 bases and J lost 4; bases outside the gene matches: 5.

The chain uses TRBV3-1 and TRBJ1-1; D ambiguous. Germline CDR1 is LGHDT and CDR2 is YNNKEL (reference sequence). There are 16 residues in the CDR3. V lost 0 bases and J lost 2, with 13 bases in between. The CDR3: CASSQERRATNTEAFF. In DNA form, the CDR3 reads TGTGCCAGCAGCCAAGAGCGTAGGGCCACCAACACTGAAGCTTTCTTT.

The rearrangement links TRBV6-2 or TRBV6-3 to TRBJ1-1; 7 bases agree with TRBD1. CDR1 is MNHEY, CDR2 SVGEGT, per germline. CDR3 length: 15 amino acids. V shed 4 bases, J shed 4 bases, and the junction held 9 bases outside the gene matches. CDR3 sequence: CASSSQGVDVTEAFF. CDR3 sequence (DNA): TGTGCCAGCAGTTCCCAGGGGGTGGATGTCACTGAAGCTTTCTTT.

V is TRBV12-3 or TRBV12-4 and J is TRBJ2-7; TRBD1 matches 7 bases. After removal of 6 bases from V and 4 bases from J, the junction contained 9 bases not matched to a gene. The CDR3 extends over 14 amino acids. Here the CDR3 reads CASSNRGGSYEQYF. DNA for the CDR3: TGTGCCAGCAGCAACAGGGGTGGGTCTTACGAGCAGTACTTC.

A few counts support this clonotype. J is TRBJ2-1 and V is TRBV7-2, with 10 positions matching TRBD2. J was trimmed by 7 bases and V by 0 bases; bases with no gene match: 15. The CDR3 covers 19 residues. Germline loops: CDR1 SGHTA, CDR2 FQGNSA. The CDR3, as DNA: TGTGCCAGCAGCTTAGCGTCCCGTTTCCTAGCGGGAGTAGTTAATGAGCAGTTCTTC. It specifies CASSLASRFLAGVVNEQFF.

This clonotype was found a few times. This chain uses TRBV30 with TRBJ1-1, with TRBD1 identical over 11 bases. The CDR3 spans 16 residues. Trimming at V came to 0 bases and at J to 5 bases, leaving 8 bases not matched to a gene. Per the germline V gene, CDR1 is GTSNPN and CDR2 is SVGIG (reference sequence). CDR3 bases: TGTGCCTGGAGTGTCCCGGGACAGGGGGGTAAGACTGAAGCTTTCTTT. Translating gives CAWSVPGQGGKTEAFF. Variable domain in full (rest from reference TRBV30 and TRBJ1-1): SQTIHQWPATLVQPVGSPLSLECTVEGTSNPNLYWYRQAAGRGLQLLFYSVGIGQISSEVPQNLSASRPQDRQFILSSKKLLLSDSGFYLCAWSVPGQGGKTEAFFGQGTRLTVV.

This clonotype was counted at least ten times. J is TRBJ2-5 and V is TRBV7-6; 11 nucleotides align to TRBD2. Germline assignment: CDR1 SGHVS and CDR2 FNYEAQ. CDR3 size: 16 residues. V lost 5 bases, J lost 2 bases, and 7 bases stayed unmatched. The CDR3 protein is CASSHGLAGRQETQYF. CDR3 bases: TGTGCCAGCAGCCACGGACTAGCGGGCCGACAAGAGACCCAGTACTTC.

The table lists this clonotype with many counts. The chain recombines TRBV12-3 or TRBV12-4 with TRBJ1-3, with TRBD1 as a possible D gene (6 bases). The V end lost 5 bases, the J end lost 6 bases, and 17 bases lay between the germline ends. This CDR3 is built from 15 residues. In DNA form, the CDR3 reads TGTGCCAGCAGTGAGACAGGTTACCACGAAAACACCATATATTTT. Translation: CASSETGYHENTIYF.

This clonotype has a count of ten or more. The genes are TRBV5-4 and TRBJ2-7; 7 nucleotides align to TRBD1. In germline, CDR1 is SGHNT, CDR2 YYREEE (reference sequence). J gave up 4 bases and V 4 bases, and 2 bases lay outside the gene matches. CDR3 size: 12 residues. The CDR3 DNA reads as TGTGCCAGCAGCAAACAGGGGTACGAGCAGTACTTC. Amino acids: CASSKQGYEQYF.

This clonotype was detected a few times. The chain recombines TRBV19 with TRBJ2-2; 11 bases align to TRBD1. This CDR3 has 15 amino acids. The germline CDR1 and CDR2 sequences are LNHDA and SQIVND (reference sequence). Trimming took 7 bases from V and 4 from J; bases not matched to a gene: 5. CDR3 DNA sequence: TGTGCCAGTATAGGGACAGGGGGATTCACCGGGGAGCTGTTTTTT. This translates into CASIGTGGFTGELFF.

This chain joins TRBV20-1 and TRBJ1-6, with a weak D call TRBD1 (5 bases). V lost 0 bases to trimming and J lost 10 bases, with 7 bases between them. CDR3 length: 12 amino acids. In germline, CDR1 is DFQATT, CDR2 SNEGSKA (reference sequence). The CDR3 here is CSARDGASPLHF. In DNA, the CDR3 is TGCAGTGCTAGAGATGGGGCCTCACCCCTCCACTTT.

Ten or more counts support this clonotype. The J gene is TRBJ2-7, the V gene TRBV5-1; D gene unclear. The germline CDR1 and CDR2 sequences are SGHRS and YFSETQ. The V end was cut by 0 bases, the J end by 0 bases, with 16 bases between. CDR3 length: 17 residues. The CDR3 DNA is TGCGCCAGCAGCTTGGGGCGTGTCAGTCTTAGCTCCTACGAGCAGTACTTC. Translated: CASSLGRVSLSSYEQYF. Complete variable domain (other parts from reference TRBV5-1 and TRBJ2-7): KAGVTQTPRYLIKTRGQQVTLSCSPISGHRSVSWYQQTPGQGLQFLFEYFSETQRNKGNFPGRFSGRQFSNSRSEMNVSTLELGDSALYLCASSLGRVSLSSYEQYFGPGTRLTVT.